The 8 T cell receptor beta chains below all came from one sample that was sequenced in a study of blood T cell repertoires in COVID-19. Only in-frame clones appear in the TCRdb table, and some are missing; sequencing was by immunoSEQ multiplex PCR. The sample carries over 250,000 clones, approximately 87% recorded once. Sequencing was done on a sample of PBMCs or T cells enriched from blood (not recorded which). The receptor set was obtained from a woman aged 25-40 years who had recovered from COVID-19.

This clone has a single count. The chain couples TRBV6-2 or TRBV6-3 to TRBJ2-3; TRBD2 is a possible D gene (6 bases). CDR1 and CDR2 from the germline V gene are MNHEY and SVGEGT. CDR3 length equals 17 residues. The germline V and J ends were trimmed by 2 bases and 1 base, with 16 bases remaining between them. The CDR3 spells CASSYGQTSRGTDTQYF. The DNA for the CDR3 is TGTGCCAGCAGTTACGGCCAGACTAGTCGGGGCACAGATACGCAGTATTTT.

There are a few counts of this clone. V usage is TRBV4-3 and J usage is TRBJ1-3; D is unresolved. The CDR3 is made up of 13 amino acids. The V end lost 5 bases, the J end lost 7 bases, and 12 bases lay between the germline ends. Germline V gene lookup returns CDR1 LGHNA and CDR2 YSLEER. CDR3 DNA sequence: TGCGCCAGCAGCAGGGTGGCGGGGAACACCATATATTTT. This sequence encodes CASSRVAGNTIYF.

The chain carries TRBV28 and TRBJ1-5, with D perhaps TRBD1 (5 bases). V was shortened by 9 bases and J by 7 bases, with 13 bases between the two germline ends. The germline CDR1 and CDR2 sequences are MDHEN and SYDVKM. CDR3 size: 12 residues. CDR3 nucleotides: TGTGCCAGTTTCCAGGGCAGGCAGCCCCAGCATTTT. Translating gives CASFQGRQPQHF.

The chain employs TRBV10-3 and TRBJ1-2, with D possibly matching TRBD1 (6 bases). This CDR3 is built from 14 residues. V gave up 2 bases and J gave up 4 bases, with 11 bases separating them. Germline CDR1 reads ENHRY; CDR2 reads SYGVKD. The CDR3 sequence is CAISEVKDSYGYTF. CDR3 in DNA: TGTGCCATCAGTGAGGTGAAGGACAGCTATGGCTACACCTTC.

This clone was detected only once. The chain links TRBV3-1 (or the pseudogene TRBV3-2) to TRBJ2-1; 11 nucleotides match TRBD2. The CDR3 is 19 residues long. Per germline, CDR1 LGHDT and CDR2 YNNKEL (reference sequence). J was trimmed by 6 bases and V by 1 base; bases with no gene match: 14. CDR3 nucleotides: TGTGCCAGCAGCCAAGTACTGCAGCACCTTAGCGGGGGGGCCAATGAGCAGTTCTTC. This translates into CASSQVLQHLSGGANEQFF.

This rearrangement joins TRBV6-5 to TRBJ1-2, with 7 bases identical to TRBD1. Losses at the gene ends were 1 base for V and 4 bases for J; bases not matched to a gene: 9. The CDR3 consists of 16 residues. Germline V gene data show CDR1 as MNHEY and CDR2 as SVGAGI. The CDR3 DNA follows: TGTGCCAGCAGTTACTTCCGACAGGGCCTAATCTATGGCTACACCTTC. Encoded protein: CASSYFRQGLIYGYTF.

The chain is built from TRBV20-1 and TRBJ1-1; 7 nucleotides match TRBD1. V dropped 3 bases and J dropped 11; count of bases not matched to a gene: 6. The CDR3 length is 11 residues. Germline V gives CDR1 DFQATT, CDR2 SNEGSKA (reference sequence). The CDR3 DNA reads TGCAGTGCTAGTTCGACAGGGAAGGCTTTCTTT. Translated, it gives CSASSTGKAFF.

This chain uses TRBV18 with TRBJ1-1; 10 bases agree with TRBD1. This CDR3 contains 14 residues. CDR1 is KGHSH, CDR2 LQKENI, per germline. The junction had 0 bases not matched to a gene; V was cut back by 4 bases and J by 1 base. The CDR3 region is CASSRTGGNTEAFF. CDR3 nucleotide sequence: TGTGCCAGCTCACGGACAGGGGGGAACACTGAAGCTTTCTTT.